The TCR beta chain under discussion was sequenced for a study of blood T cells in healthy people across ages. General study results and limits: Conclusively comparing naive with antigen-experienced cells was impossible with unsorted PBMCs. TCR beta diversity per million T cells fell roughly linearly with age.

Alongside a J-beta primer mix, a sample-barcoded 5' primer served in a second PCR lasting about 7 to 12 cycles. TCRdb redid the calling of the 5' RACE reads with MiXCR, one entry per CDR3 protein. The table lists fewer than 1,000,000 distinct CDR3 sequences, 35% to 60% of them singletons. This clonotype was detected a few times. Its antigen remains unknown. The germline gives CDR1 MGHDK, CDR2 SYGVNS. J was trimmed by 5 bases and V by 6 bases; bases with no gene match: 13. This CDR3 has 16 residues. Input material: blood. The chain has TRBV25-1 and TRBJ2-1, with TRBD2 identical over 7 bases. This clonotype was sampled from a man at least 80 years old in good health. CDR3 sequence reads: CASRAAGRESHNEQFF. CDR3 DNA: TGTGCCAGCAGGGCCGCCGGGCGGGAGAGCCACAATGAGCAGTTCTTC.